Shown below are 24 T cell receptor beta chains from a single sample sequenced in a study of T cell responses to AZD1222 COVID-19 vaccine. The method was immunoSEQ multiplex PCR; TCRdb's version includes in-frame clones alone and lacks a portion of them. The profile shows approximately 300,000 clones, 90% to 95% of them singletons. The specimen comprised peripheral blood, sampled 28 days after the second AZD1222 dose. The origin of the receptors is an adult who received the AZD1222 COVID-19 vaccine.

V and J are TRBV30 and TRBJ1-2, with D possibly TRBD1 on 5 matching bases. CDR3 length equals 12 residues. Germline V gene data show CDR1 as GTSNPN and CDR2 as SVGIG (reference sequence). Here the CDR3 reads CAGSPGHYGYTF. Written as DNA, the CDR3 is TGTGCTGGAAGTCCGGGACACTATGGCTACACCTTC.

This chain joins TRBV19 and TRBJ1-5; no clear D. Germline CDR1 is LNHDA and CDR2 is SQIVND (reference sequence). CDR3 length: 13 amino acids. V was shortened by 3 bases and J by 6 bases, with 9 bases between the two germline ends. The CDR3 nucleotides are TGTGCCAGTAGTATCAGGAGAGGTCAGCCCCAGCATTTT. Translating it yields CASSIRRGQPQHF.

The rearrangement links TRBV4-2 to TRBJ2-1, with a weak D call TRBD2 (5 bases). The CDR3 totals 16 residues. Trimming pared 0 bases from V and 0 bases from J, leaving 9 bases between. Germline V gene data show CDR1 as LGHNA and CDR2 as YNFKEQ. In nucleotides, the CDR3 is TGTGCCAGCAGCCAAGATTGGAGCGGCTCCTACAATGAGCAGTTCTTC. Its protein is CASSQDWSGSYNEQFF.

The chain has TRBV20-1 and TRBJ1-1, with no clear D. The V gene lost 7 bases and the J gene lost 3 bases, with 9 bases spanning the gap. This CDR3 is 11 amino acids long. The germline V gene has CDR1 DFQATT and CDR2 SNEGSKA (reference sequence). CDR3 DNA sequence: TGCAGTGTACACGACTACACTGAAGCTTTCTTT. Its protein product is CSVHDYTEAFF.

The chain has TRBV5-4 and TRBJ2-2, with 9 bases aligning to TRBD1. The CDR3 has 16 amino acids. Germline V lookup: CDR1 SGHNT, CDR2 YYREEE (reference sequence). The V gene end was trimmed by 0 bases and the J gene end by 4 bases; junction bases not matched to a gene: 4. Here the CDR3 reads CASSLAPGQGTGELFF. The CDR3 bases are TGTGCCAGCAGCTTGGCCCCGGGACAGGGCACCGGGGAGCTGTTTTTT.

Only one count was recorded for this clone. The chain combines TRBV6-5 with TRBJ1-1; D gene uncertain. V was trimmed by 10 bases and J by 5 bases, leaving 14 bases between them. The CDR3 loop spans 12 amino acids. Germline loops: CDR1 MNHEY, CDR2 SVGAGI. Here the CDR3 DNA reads TGTGCCACCCGATCGCCGGGAACTGAAGCTTTCTTT. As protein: CATRSPGTEAFF.

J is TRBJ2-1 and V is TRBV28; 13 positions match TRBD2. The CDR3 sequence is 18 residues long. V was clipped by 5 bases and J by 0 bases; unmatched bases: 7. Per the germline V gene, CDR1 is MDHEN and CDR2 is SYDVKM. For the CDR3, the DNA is TGTGCCAGCAGTCTGGGACTAGCGGGGCAAAGCTCCTACAATGAGCAGTTCTTC. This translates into CASSLGLAGQSSYNEQFF.

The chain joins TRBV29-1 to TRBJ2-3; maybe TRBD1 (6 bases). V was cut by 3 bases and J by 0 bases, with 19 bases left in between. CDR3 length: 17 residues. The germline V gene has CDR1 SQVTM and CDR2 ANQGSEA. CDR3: CSVDRPGHHPSTDTQYF. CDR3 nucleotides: TGCAGCGTTGACCGTCCGGGACACCACCCCAGCACAGATACGCAGTATTTT.

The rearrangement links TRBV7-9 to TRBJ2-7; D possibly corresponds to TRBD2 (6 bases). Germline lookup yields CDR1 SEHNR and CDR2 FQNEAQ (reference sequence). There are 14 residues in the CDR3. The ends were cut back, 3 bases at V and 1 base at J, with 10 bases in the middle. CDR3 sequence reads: CASSFTGLSYEQYF. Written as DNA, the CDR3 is TGTGCCAGCAGCTTCACGGGACTTTCCTACGAGCAGTACTTC. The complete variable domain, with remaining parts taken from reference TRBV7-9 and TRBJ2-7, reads DTGVSQNPRHKITKRGQNVTFRCDPISEHNRLYWYRQTLGQGPEFLTYFQNEAQLEKSRLLSDRFSAERPKGSFSTLEIQRTEQGDSAMYLCASSFTGLSYEQYFGPGTRLTVT.

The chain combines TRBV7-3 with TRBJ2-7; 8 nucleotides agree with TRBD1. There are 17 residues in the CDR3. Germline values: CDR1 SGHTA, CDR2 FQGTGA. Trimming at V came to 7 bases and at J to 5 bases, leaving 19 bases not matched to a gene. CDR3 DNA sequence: TGTGCCAGCACCTCCACCGGACAGGGCGCGGGGTCTGACGAGCAGTACTTC. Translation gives CASTSTGQGAGSDEQYF.

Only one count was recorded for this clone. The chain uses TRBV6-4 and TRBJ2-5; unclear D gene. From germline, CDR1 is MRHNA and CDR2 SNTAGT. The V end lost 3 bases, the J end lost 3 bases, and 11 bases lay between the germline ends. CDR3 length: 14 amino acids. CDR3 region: CASSEVGFKETQYF. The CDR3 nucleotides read TGTGCCAGCAGTGAGGTGGGTTTTAAAGAGACCCAGTACTTC.

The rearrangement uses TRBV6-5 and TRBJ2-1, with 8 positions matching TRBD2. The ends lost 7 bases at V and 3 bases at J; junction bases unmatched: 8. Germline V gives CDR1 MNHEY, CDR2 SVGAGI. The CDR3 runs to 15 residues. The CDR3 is CASNEWRGVYNEQFF. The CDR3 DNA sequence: TGTGCCAGCAACGAATGGCGGGGGGTCTACAATGAGCAGTTCTTC.

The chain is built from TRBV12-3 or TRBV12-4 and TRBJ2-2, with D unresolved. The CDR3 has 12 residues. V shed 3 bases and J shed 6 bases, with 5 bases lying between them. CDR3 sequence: CASSFGAGELFF. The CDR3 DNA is TGTGCCAGCAGTTTTGGGGCCGGGGAGCTGTTTTTT.

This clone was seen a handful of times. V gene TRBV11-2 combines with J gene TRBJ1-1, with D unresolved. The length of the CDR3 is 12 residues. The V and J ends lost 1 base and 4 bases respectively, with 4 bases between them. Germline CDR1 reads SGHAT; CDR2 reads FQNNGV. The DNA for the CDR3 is TGTGCCAGCAGCTTAGTGGGCACTGAAGCTTTCTTT. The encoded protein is CASSLVGTEAFF.

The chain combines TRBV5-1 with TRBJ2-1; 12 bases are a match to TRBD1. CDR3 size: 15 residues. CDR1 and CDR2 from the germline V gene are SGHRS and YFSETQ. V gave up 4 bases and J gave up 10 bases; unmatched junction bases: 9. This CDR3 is CASSPGTGGMSEQFF. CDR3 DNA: TGCGCCAGCAGCCCTGGGACAGGGGGCATGAGCGAGCAGTTCTTC.

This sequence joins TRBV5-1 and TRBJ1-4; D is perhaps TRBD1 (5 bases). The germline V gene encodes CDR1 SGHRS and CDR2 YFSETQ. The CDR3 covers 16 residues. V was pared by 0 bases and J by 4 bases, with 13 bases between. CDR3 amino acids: CASSLAPQGGNEKLFF. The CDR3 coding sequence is TGCGCCAGCAGCTTGGCCCCCCAGGGTGGTAATGAAAAACTGTTTTTT.

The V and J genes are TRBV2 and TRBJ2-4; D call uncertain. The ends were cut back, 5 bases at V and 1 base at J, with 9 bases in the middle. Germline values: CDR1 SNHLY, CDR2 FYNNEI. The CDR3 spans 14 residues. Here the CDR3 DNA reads TGTGCCAGCAGTTCCACTTGGGCCAAAAACATTCAGTACTTC. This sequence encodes CASSSTWAKNIQYF.

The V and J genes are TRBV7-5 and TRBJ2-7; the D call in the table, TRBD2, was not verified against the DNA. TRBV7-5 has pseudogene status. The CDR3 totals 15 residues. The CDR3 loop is CARSLGDEGDSEQYF. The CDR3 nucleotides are TGTGCCAGAAGCTTAGGTGACGAGGGCGACTCCGAGCAGTACTTC.

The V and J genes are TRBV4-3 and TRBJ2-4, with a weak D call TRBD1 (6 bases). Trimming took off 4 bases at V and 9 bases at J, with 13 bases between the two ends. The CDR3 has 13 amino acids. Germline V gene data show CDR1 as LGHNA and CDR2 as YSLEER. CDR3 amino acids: CASSLDSRGIQYF. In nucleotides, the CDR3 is TGCGCCAGCAGCCTGGACAGCCGGGGCATTCAGTACTTC.

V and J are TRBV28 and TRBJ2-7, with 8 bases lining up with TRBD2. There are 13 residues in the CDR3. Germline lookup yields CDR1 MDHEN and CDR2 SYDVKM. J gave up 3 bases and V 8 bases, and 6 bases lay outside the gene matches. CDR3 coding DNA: TGTGCCAGCTCCTCCGGGGGGGGCTACGAGCAGTACTTC. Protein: CASSSGGGYEQYF.

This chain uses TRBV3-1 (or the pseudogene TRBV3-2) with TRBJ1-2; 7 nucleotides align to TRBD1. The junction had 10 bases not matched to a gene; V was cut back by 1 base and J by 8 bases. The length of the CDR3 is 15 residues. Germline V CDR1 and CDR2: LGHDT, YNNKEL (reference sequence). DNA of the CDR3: TGTGCCAGCAGCCAAGGACAGGGAACCATCGGGGGCTACACCTTC. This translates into CASSQGQGTIGGYTF.

CDR3 DNA: TGTGCCAGCATCGGGGACAGGGGCTACGAGCAGTACTTC. It yields the protein CASIGDRGYEQYF. The chain recombines TRBV18 with TRBJ2-7; TRBD1 aligns across 10 bases. With 8 bases clipped from V and 3 bases from J, the junction kept 4 bases outside the gene matches. The CDR3 has 13 residues. Germline V gene data show CDR1 as KGHSH and CDR2 as LQKENI.

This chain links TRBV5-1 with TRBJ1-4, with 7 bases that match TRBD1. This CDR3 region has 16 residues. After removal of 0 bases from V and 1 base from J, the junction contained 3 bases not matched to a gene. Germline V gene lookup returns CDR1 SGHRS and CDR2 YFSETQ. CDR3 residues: CASSLGQGGTNEKLFF. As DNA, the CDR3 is TGCGCCAGCAGCTTGGGACAGGGTGGAACTAATGAAAAACTGTTTTTT. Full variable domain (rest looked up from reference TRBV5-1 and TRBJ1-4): KAGVTQTPRYLIKTRGQQVTLSCSPISGHRSVSWYQQTPGQGLQFLFEYFSETQRNKGNFPGRFSGRQFSNSRSEMNVSTLELGDSALYLCASSLGQGGTNEKLFFGSGTQLSVL.

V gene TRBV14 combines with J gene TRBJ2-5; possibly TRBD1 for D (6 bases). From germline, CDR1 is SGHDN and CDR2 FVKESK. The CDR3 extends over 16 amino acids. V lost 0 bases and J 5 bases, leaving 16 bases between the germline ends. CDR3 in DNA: TGTGCCAGCAGCCAAGATCGTCGACAGGCAGGGGAGACCCAGTACTTC. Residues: CASSQDRRQAGETQYF.